The 13 T cell receptor beta chains presented below share a single source sample, sequenced in a study of T cells in localized non-small cell lung cancer. The protocol was immunoSEQ multiplex PCR, while the TCRdb copy is restricted to in-frame clones and leaves out a portion. The table lists approximately 70,000 clones, approximately 87% of them singletons. The specimen comprised peripheral blood, sampled before any cancer treatment. The receptor set was obtained from a male donor older than 55 with stage III squamous cell lung carcinoma.

The rearrangement links TRBV11-2 to TRBJ1-6; possible D gene TRBD1, 6 bases. The germline gives CDR1 SGHAT, CDR2 FQNNGV. V shed 2 bases and J shed 0 bases, with 8 bases lying between them. This CDR3 spans 16 amino acids. This chain's CDR3 is CASSLLTGSYNSPLHF. CDR3 in DNA: TGTGCCAGCAGCTTATTGACAGGCTCCTATAATTCACCCCTCCACTTT.

V usage is TRBV5-1 and J usage is TRBJ1-4, with D possibly being TRBD1 (6 bases). The length of the CDR3 is 15 residues. Germline V gene data show CDR1 as SGHRS and CDR2 as YFSETQ. V dropped 2 bases and J dropped 2 bases, with 10 bases sitting between them. The CDR3 reads CASSFGQGTNEKLFF. CDR3 nucleotide sequence: TGCGCCAGCAGCTTTGGTCAGGGGACTAATGAAAAACTGTTTTTT. Supplemented by reference TRBV5-1 and TRBJ1-4, the full variable domain reads KAGVTQTPRYLIKTRGQQVTLSCSPISGHRSVSWYQQTPGQGLQFLFEYFSETQRNKGNFPGRFSGRQFSNSRSEMNVSTLELGDSALYLCASSFGQGTNEKLFFGSGTQLSVL.

V is TRBV25-1 and J is TRBJ1-2; D is unclear. Germline lookup yields CDR1 MGHDK and CDR2 SYGVNS. Between the trimmed V and J ends, which lost 2 bases and 7 bases, there was a span of 8 bases. The CDR3 has 12 amino acids. Here the CDR3 DNA reads TGTGCCAGCAGTGAAGGGGAAAGTGGCTACACCTTC. Amino acids: CASSEGESGYTF.

This CDR3 reads CASSFRDSNQPQHF. CDR3 DNA sequence: TGTGCCAGCAGCTTCAGAGATAGCAATCAGCCCCAGCATTTT. The V gene is TRBV7-2, the J gene TRBJ1-5; no definite D call. V lost 3 bases and J lost 0, with 6 bases in between. There are 14 residues in the CDR3. CDR1 SGHTA and CDR2 FQGNSA come from the germline V gene.

The V call is TRBV29-1, the J call TRBJ2-3; D ambiguous. The length of the CDR3 is 13 residues. Trimming stripped 2 bases from V and 2 bases from J, with 8 bases between. Germline V gene data show CDR1 as SQVTM and CDR2 as ANQGSEA. The CDR3 bases are TGCAGCGTTGAACTGGGGAACACAGATACGCAGTATTTT. Translation gives CSVELGNTDTQYF.

V and J are TRBV15 and TRBJ1-3; D unresolved. Germline loops: CDR1 LNHNV, CDR2 YYDKDF (reference sequence). This CDR3 region has 15 residues. V shed 0 bases and J shed 0 bases, with 6 bases lying between them. CDR3 protein: CATSREATSGNTIYF. The CDR3 DNA follows: TGTGCCACCAGCAGAGAGGCCACCTCTGGAAACACCATATATTTT.

The CDR3 DNA reads as TGTGCCAGCAGCTTAGGGCAGCCCGCTAACTATGGCTACACCTTC. It encodes CASSLGQPANYGYTF. The chain combines TRBV7-9 with TRBJ1-2; D remains unclear. The germline gives CDR1 SEHNR, CDR2 FQNEAQ (reference sequence). The V end was cut by 1 base, the J end by 0 bases, with 9 bases between. The CDR3 consists of 15 residues.

The chain carries TRBV7-2 and TRBJ2-4; the match to TRBD1 covers 12 bases. V lost 1 base, J lost 8 bases, and 6 bases stayed unmatched. The CDR3 consists of 16 residues. Looked up from germline, CDR1 is SGHTA and CDR2 is FQGNSA. CDR3 region: CASSLDGTGGADIQYF. The CDR3 nucleotides are TGTGCCAGCAGCTTAGACGGGACAGGGGGCGCGGACATTCAGTACTTC.

CDR3 in DNA: TGTGCCAGCAGCCCCCGATACCCCCGGACAGGGAGCTCCTACAATGAGCAGTTCTTC. Its translation: CASSPRYPRTGSSYNEQFF. The rearrangement links TRBV21-1 to TRBJ2-1; TRBD1 is the table's D call and was not checked against the DNA. TRBV21-1 is noted as a pseudogene. The CDR3 consists of 19 residues.

This chain links TRBV5-6 with TRBJ2-1; 10 bases match TRBD1. This CDR3 contains 16 residues. The germline V gene encodes CDR1 SGHDT and CDR2 YYEEEE. With V trimmed by 3 bases and J by 6 bases, 9 bases remained unmatched. The CDR3 loop is CASSSMGQGSLNEQFF. As DNA, the CDR3 is TGTGCCAGCAGCTCCATGGGACAGGGGTCCCTCAATGAGCAGTTCTTC.

The rearrangement uses TRBV25-1 and TRBJ1-6; TRBD1 matches 7 bases. Per the germline V gene, CDR1 is MGHDK and CDR2 is SYGVNS. With V trimmed by 9 bases and J by 9 bases, 8 bases remained unmatched. CDR3 length equals 13 residues. CDR3 coding DNA: TGTGCCAGTCCGACAGGGCCTCTTTCACCCCTCCACTTT. Translating it yields CASPTGPLSPLHF. Full variable domain (outside the CDR3, taken from reference TRBV25-1 and TRBJ1-6): EADIYQTPRYLVIGTGKKITLECSQTMGHDKMYWYQQDPGMELHLIHYSYGVNSTEKGDLSSESTVSRIRTEHFPLTLESARPSHTSQYLCASPTGPLSPLHFGNGTRLTVT.

The J gene is TRBJ1-4, the V gene TRBV28; 9 positions match TRBD1. With 4 bases clipped from V and 7 bases from J, the junction kept 7 bases outside the gene matches. This CDR3 has 15 amino acids. CDR1 is MDHEN and CDR2 is SYDVKM in the germline V gene. The CDR3 here is CASSSTGTGPEKLFF. CDR3 in DNA: TGTGCCAGCAGTTCAACCGGGACAGGGCCTGAAAAACTGTTTTTT.

The rearrangement uses TRBV10-3 and TRBJ2-7, with TRBD2 matching 10 bases. Trimming at V came to 2 bases and at J to 2 bases, leaving 6 bases not matched to a gene. CDR1 ENHRY and CDR2 SYGVKD come from the germline V gene. The CDR3 runs to 16 residues. This CDR3 is CAISEQAGGKTYEQYV. CDR3 DNA: TGTGCCATCAGTGAGCAAGCGGGGGGGAAAACCTACGAGCAGTACGTC.